This T cell receptor beta chain was retrieved from a study of T cell responses to AZD1222 COVID-19 vaccine. Study-wide points: Nearly half of spike-specific TCRs reportedly target unmutated variant regions. Spike was spanned by vaccine-associated CD4 TCRs, which were dominant at 160-218 and 743-854.

Profiled with immunoSEQ multiplex PCR; TCRdb holds only in-frame clones, not every one. This repertoire shows roughly 87,000 clones, 88% found once; its top ten account for 6.5% to 8.5%. V was cut by 0 bases and J by 8 bases, with 14 bases left in between. This CDR3 comprises 15 residues. Germline V gene data show CDR1 as MNHEY and CDR2 as SVGAGI. Second doses that came at about 4 or about 12 weeks were put together. Notes on this clone: Its antigen is as yet unknown.

The input for sequencing was peripheral blood, taken 28 days after the second AZD1222 dose. The sequence came from an adult who received the AZD1222 COVID-19 vaccine. The V call is TRBV6-5, the J call TRBJ1-3; D gene uncertain. CDR3 in DNA: TGTGCCAGCAGTTACTCGAGATATCATAGGGACACCATATATTTT. This translates into CASSYSRYHRDTIYF.